This TCR beta chain was captured in a study of OX40 agonist ivuxolimab in advanced cancers. Across the whole study: Previous treatment with anti-PD-1, anti-PD-L1 or anti-CTLA-4 therapy was allowed; 40% had received some.

V was clipped by 6 bases and J by 0 bases, with 2 bases between them. The CDR3 length is 12 residues. The germline gives CDR1 ENHRY, CDR2 SYGVKD. Clones were read by immunoSEQ multiplex PCR, and TCRdb kept only the in-frame ones, dropping some. Among roughly 110,000 clones listed, approximately 90% were seen once. V gene TRBV10-3 combines with J gene TRBJ1-4; D remains ambiguous. Specimen: CD4+ or CD8+ T cells sorted from blood, collected in a trial of the OX40 agonist ivuxolimab. The sequence was collected from an adult with an advanced solid tumor such as melanoma, head and neck, liver or kidney cancer. The chain's CDR3 is CAISPTNEKLFF. CDR3 DNA: TGTGCCATCAGCCCAACTAATGAAAAACTGTTTTTT.